Shown below are 24 T cell receptor beta chains from a single sample sequenced in a study of response to subunit inactivated influenza vaccine. TCRdb re-called the RT-PCR reads with MiXCR, one entry per CDR3 protein. Among fewer than 700,000 distinct CDR3 sequences, 10% to 15% were seen once, and the ten largest hold around 13%. The sequenced sample was PBMCs from blood, obtained 45 days after vaccination. The receptors come from a middle-aged man who received an inactivated influenza vaccine.

The chain joins TRBV4-3 to TRBJ2-3, with 7 nucleotides matching TRBD2. The CDR3 covers 17 residues. CDR1 is LGHNA, CDR2 YSLEER, per germline. Germline trimming cut 0 bases from V and 0 bases from J; bases unmatched to any gene: 6. CDR3 coding DNA: TGCGCCAGCAGCCAAGAAGCAGCGGGGTCTAGCACAGATACGCAGTATTTT. Translated: CASSQEAAGSSTDTQYF.

V and J are TRBV4-3 and TRBJ2-7; the D is unclear. Trimming shortened V by 0 bases and J by 3 bases, and 9 bases separated the two germline ends. Per germline, CDR1 LGHNA and CDR2 YSLEER. This CDR3 is 14 amino acids long. Written as DNA, the CDR3 is TGCGCCAGCAGCCAAGATCAAGGGAACTACGAGCAGTACTTC. Translation gives CASSQDQGNYEQYF.

The chain joins TRBV6-2 or TRBV6-3 to TRBJ2-7; no clear D. V lost 4 bases to trimming and J lost 2 bases, with 6 bases between them. The CDR3 covers 12 residues. Germline V lookup: CDR1 MNHEY, CDR2 SVGEGT. CDR3 loop: CASSSVTYEQYF. CDR3 DNA: TGTGCCAGCAGTTCGGTGACCTACGAGCAGTACTTC.

This chain uses TRBV15 with TRBJ2-3; D gene uncertain. Germline values: CDR1 LNHNV, CDR2 YYDKDF (reference sequence). The germline V and J ends were trimmed by 1 base and 5 bases, with 10 bases remaining between them. The CDR3 is made up of 14 amino acids. CDR3 sequence: CATSRVSRVDTQYF. CDR3 nucleotides: TGTGCCACCAGCAGAGTGTCTAGAGTAGATACGCAGTATTTT.

This clonotype was seen a few times. The chain couples TRBV7-9 to TRBJ2-1; D ambiguous. The CDR3 has 17 amino acids. With 2 bases removed from V and 2 bases from J, the gap between germline ends came to 16 bases. CDR1 and CDR2 (germline): SEHNR, FQNEAQ (reference sequence). DNA of the CDR3: TGTGCCAGCAGCTTATCTCTGGTAGAATGGGCCTACAATGAGCAGTTCTTC. Encoded protein: CASSLSLVEWAYNEQFF.

The rearrangement uses TRBV12-3 or TRBV12-4 and TRBJ2-3; 8 bases fit TRBD2. After removal of 6 bases from V and 4 bases from J, the junction contained 9 bases not matched to a gene. This CDR3 has 15 residues. CDR3 sequence reads: CASSGIGGGADTQYF. The CDR3 DNA sequence: TGTGCCAGCAGCGGGATCGGGGGGGGCGCAGATACGCAGTATTTT.

V usage is TRBV11-2 and J usage is TRBJ1-1; a possible D gene is TRBD1 (6 bases). The length of the CDR3 is 18 residues. The germline V gene has CDR1 SGHAT and CDR2 FQNNGV. The germline V and J ends were trimmed by 3 bases and 7 bases, with 27 bases remaining between them. The CDR3 spells CASSFPVGGGGRIYEAFF. The DNA for the CDR3 is TGTGCCAGCAGCTTTCCCGTTGGGGGCGGGGGCCGCATATATGAAGCTTTCTTT.

This clonotype was detected a few times. This rearrangement joins TRBV11-3 to TRBJ2-3, with 11 bases that match TRBD1. This CDR3 spans 17 amino acids. V shed 1 base and J 1 base; nucleotides not matched to a gene: 4. From germline, CDR1 is SGHNT and CDR2 YENEEA. CDR3 in amino acids: CASSLGPGQGGTDTQYF. CDR3 DNA: TGTGCCAGCAGCTTAGGCCCGGGACAGGGGGGCACAGATACGCAGTATTTT.

The V and J genes are TRBV7-9 and TRBJ2-3; the match to TRBD2 covers 8 bases. The ends lost 6 bases at V and 5 bases at J; junction bases unmatched: 10. CDR1 and CDR2 (germline): SEHNR, FQNEAQ (reference sequence). The CDR3 has 15 amino acids. The CDR3 coding sequence is TGTGCCAGCAGTCCTATAGCGGGACTTAGAGATACGCAGTATTTT. Amino acid sequence: CASSPIAGLRDTQYF.

The rearrangement joins TRBV7-2 to TRBJ2-5; D is uncertain. The CDR3 loop spans 15 amino acids. Germline V gene sequence: CDR1 SGHTA, CDR2 FQGNSA. The V end lost 1 base, the J end lost 4 bases, and 13 bases lay between the germline ends. CDR3 in amino acids: CASSLVRMGLETQYF. The CDR3 nucleotides read TGTGCCAGCAGCTTAGTTAGGATGGGATTAGAGACCCAGTACTTC.

This clonotype was detected a few times. The chain combines TRBV12-3 or TRBV12-4 with TRBJ1-6, with D hard to call. CDR3 length: 15 residues. V was clipped by 3 bases and J by 6 bases, with 12 bases between them. The CDR3 here is CASSLIGGGNSPLHF. The CDR3 DNA reads TGTGCCAGCAGTTTGATAGGTGGCGGTAATTCACCCCTCCACTTT.

There are many counts of this clonotype. The V call is TRBV12-3 or TRBV12-4, the J call TRBJ2-5; D uncertain. V dropped 5 bases and J dropped 0 bases, with 10 bases sitting between them. CDR3 length equals 14 residues. The DNA for the CDR3 is TGTGCCAGCAGTCCAGTCACTTACCAAGAGACCCAGTACTTC. Residues: CASSPVTYQETQYF.

This clonotype occurred many times. The rearrangement uses TRBV20-1 and TRBJ1-5, with 8 bases fitting TRBD1. The J segment lost 2 bases and the V segment lost 2 bases, leaving 8 bases of the junction unmatched. CDR1 is DFQATT, CDR2 SNEGSKA, per germline (reference sequence). The CDR3 is 16 amino acids. The CDR3 DNA reads TGCAGTGCTAGAAATCCAGGACAGGGAGGCAATCAGCCCCAGCATTTT. This sequence encodes CSARNPGQGGNQPQHF.

The chain combines TRBV9 with TRBJ2-7, with D uncertain. The ends were cut back, 3 bases at V and 9 bases at J, with 10 bases in the middle. Per the germline V gene, CDR1 is SGDLS and CDR2 is YYNGEE. This CDR3 spans 11 amino acids. The CDR3, as DNA: TGTGCCAGCAGCGATGACTTCGGGCAGTACTTC. This gives the protein CASSDDFGQYF.

The rearrangement uses TRBV6-5 and TRBJ1-2; D unresolved. Germline loops: CDR1 MNHEY, CDR2 SVGAGI. The CDR3 is 13 amino acids. The germline V and J ends were trimmed by 0 bases and 8 bases, with 10 bases remaining between them. The CDR3 sequence is CASSYSGSFGYTF. Written as DNA, the CDR3 is TGTGCCAGCAGTTACTCGGGCTCCTTCGGCTACACCTTC.

This clonotype showed up just a few times. The J gene is TRBJ2-1, the V gene TRBV10-1; no definite D call. The V gene lost 0 bases and the J gene lost 4 bases, with 13 bases spanning the gap. Germline V gene lookup returns CDR1 WNHNN and CDR2 SYGVQD (reference sequence). The CDR3 has 16 residues. In nucleotides, the CDR3 is TGCGCCAGCAGTGAGTCGCTAGGGTTCGGTTACAATGAGCAGTTCTTC. Encoded protein: CASSESLGFGYNEQFF.

The chain employs TRBV10-2 and TRBJ1-3; D unresolved. This CDR3 spans 14 amino acids. Germline CDR1 is WSHSY and CDR2 is SAAADI. The V and J ends lost 3 bases and 6 bases respectively, with 12 bases between them. The CDR3 protein is CASSEATLLNTIYF. DNA of the CDR3: TGCGCCAGCAGTGAAGCCACTCTATTAAACACCATATATTTT.

This clonotype was counted only a few times. The gene calls are TRBV6-1 and TRBJ2-7, with TRBD2 matching 9 bases. Germline loops: CDR1 MNHNS, CDR2 SASEGT. There are 16 residues in the CDR3. The ends lost 8 bases at V and 0 bases at J; junction bases unmatched: 11. This CDR3 reads CASGQTLAGASYEQYF. The CDR3 DNA reads as TGTGCCAGCGGCCAAACACTAGCGGGCGCCTCCTACGAGCAGTACTTC.

The chain has TRBV20-1 and TRBJ2-3; D ambiguous. The ends were cut back, 5 bases at V and 1 base at J, with 10 bases in the middle. The CDR3 has 13 amino acids. CDR1 and CDR2 (germline): DFQATT, SNEGSKA (reference sequence). CDR3 loop: CSARGPGTDTQYF. CDR3 coding DNA: TGCAGTGCTCGAGGCCCAGGCACAGATACGCAGTATTTT.

As to this clonotype: Relative to the germline gene, one junction end is altered; a read error may explain this. The rearrangement uses TRBV11-1 and TRBJ2-1; 9 bases are shared with TRBD2. The germline gives CDR1 SGHAT, CDR2 FQDESV (reference sequence). This CDR3 has 18 residues. The CDR3 nucleotides are TGTGCCAGCAGCTTACGGCCCATAGCGGGGGATTCCTACAATAAGCAGTTCTTC. It specifies CASSLRPIAGDSYNKQFF.

The V gene is TRBV7-9, the J gene TRBJ2-7; no clear D. V was shortened by 6 bases and J by 7 bases, with 16 bases between the two germline ends. CDR3 size: 13 residues. Per the germline V gene, CDR1 is SEHNR and CDR2 is FQNEAQ (reference sequence). For the CDR3, the DNA is TGTGCCAGCAGAACCGGGTCAGCTCCGGAGCAGTACTTC. Translating it yields CASRTGSAPEQYF. The whole variable domain, filled in from reference TRBV7-9 and TRBJ2-7, reads DTGVSQNPRHKITKRGQNVTFRCDPISEHNRLYWYRQTLGQGPEFLTYFQNEAQLEKSRLLSDRFSAERPKGSFSTLEIQRTEQGDSAMYLCASRTGSAPEQYFGPGTRLTVT.

This clonotype appeared many times. The chain is built from TRBV15 and TRBJ2-1, with D uncertain. Trimming took off 1 base at V and 6 bases at J, with 4 bases between the two ends. This CDR3 comprises 12 residues. The germline V gene encodes CDR1 LNHNV and CDR2 YYDKDF (reference sequence). CDR3 in amino acids: CATSRASNEQFF. CDR3 nucleotide sequence: TGTGCCACCAGCAGAGCCAGCAATGAGCAGTTCTTC.

This CDR3 reads CASSPLIGEETQYF. The CDR3 bases are TGTGCCAGCTCACCTTTGATAGGGGAGGAGACCCAGTACTTC. V usage is TRBV18 and J usage is TRBJ2-5; D tentatively reads TRBD1 or TRBD2 (5 bases each). V was clipped by 3 bases and J by 5 bases, with 13 bases between them. The CDR3 spans 14 residues. The germline V gene encodes CDR1 KGHSH and CDR2 LQKENI. Full variable domain (remainder filled in from reference TRBV18 and TRBJ2-5): NAGVMQNPRHLVRRRGQEARLRCSPMKGHSHVYWYRQLPEEGLKFMVYLQKENIIDESGMPKERFSAEFPKEGPSILRIQQVVRGDSAAYFCASSPLIGEETQYFGPGTRLLVL.

This clonotype was seen many times. This chain joins TRBV29-1 and TRBJ2-1, with 12 bases aligning to TRBD2. V lost 7 bases to trimming and J lost 4 bases; unmatched junction nucleotides: 5. The germline gives CDR1 SQVTM, CDR2 ANQGSEA. This CDR3 comprises 14 residues. The CDR3 DNA reads as TGCAGCGCCAAAGGACTAGCGGGATACAATGAGCAGTTCTTC. Translation: CSAKGLAGYNEQFF.